This T cell receptor (beta chain) originates from a study of CD4 T cells in relation to SARS-CoV-2 and coronaviruses. The overall study: PBMCs were cultured with antigen for roughly 10 days before TCR beta sequencing.

CD4+ T cells from unexposed donors were obtained before the COVID-19 pandemic (2011-2018). After roughly 9 days of culture, CD4+ T cells were isolated. Here immunoSEQ multiplex PCR was the method, and the copy in TCRdb shows in-frame clones only, minus some. The table has 22,000 or so clones, 70% to 80% seen once. Concerning this clone: Its antigen is not identified.

This CDR3 is built from 16 residues. Germline CDR1 is KGHSH and CDR2 is LQKENI. The V segment lost 3 bases and the J segment 4 bases; nucleotides outside the gene matches: 9. General study points: In around 67% of donors, memory CD4+ clonotypes crossrecognized SARS-CoV-2 and at least one common cold coronavirus spike.

Sequenced input: CD4+ T cells from PBMCs, cultured in vitro. The chain employs TRBV18 and TRBJ2-7; TRBD1 aligns across 10 bases. The sequence came from a human donor in good health. The CDR3 spells CASSPAGTGVLYEQYF. In nucleotides, the CDR3 is TGTGCCAGCTCACCTGCCGGGACAGGGGTGCTATACGAGCAGTACTTC.